The text below deals with one T cell receptor beta chain. This specimen comes from a study of blood T cell repertoires in COVID-19. Method: immunoSEQ multiplex PCR; TCRdb's copy keeps in-frame clones and lacks some. The sample carries 180,000 or so clones, 82% recorded once. CDR1 MRHNA and CDR2 SNTAGT come from the germline V gene. There are 14 residues in the CDR3. V lost 2 bases to trimming and J lost 4 bases, with 12 bases between them. The V call is TRBV6-4, the J call TRBJ2-7; perhaps TRBD2 as D (5 bases). This TCR came from a man aged 45-65 years who had recovered from COVID-19. The sample was PBMCs or T cells enriched from blood (not recorded which). CDR3 sequence: CASSDSGLTYEQYF. CDR3 nucleotide sequence: TGTGCCAGCAGTGACAGTGGACTTACATACGAGCAGTACTTC.